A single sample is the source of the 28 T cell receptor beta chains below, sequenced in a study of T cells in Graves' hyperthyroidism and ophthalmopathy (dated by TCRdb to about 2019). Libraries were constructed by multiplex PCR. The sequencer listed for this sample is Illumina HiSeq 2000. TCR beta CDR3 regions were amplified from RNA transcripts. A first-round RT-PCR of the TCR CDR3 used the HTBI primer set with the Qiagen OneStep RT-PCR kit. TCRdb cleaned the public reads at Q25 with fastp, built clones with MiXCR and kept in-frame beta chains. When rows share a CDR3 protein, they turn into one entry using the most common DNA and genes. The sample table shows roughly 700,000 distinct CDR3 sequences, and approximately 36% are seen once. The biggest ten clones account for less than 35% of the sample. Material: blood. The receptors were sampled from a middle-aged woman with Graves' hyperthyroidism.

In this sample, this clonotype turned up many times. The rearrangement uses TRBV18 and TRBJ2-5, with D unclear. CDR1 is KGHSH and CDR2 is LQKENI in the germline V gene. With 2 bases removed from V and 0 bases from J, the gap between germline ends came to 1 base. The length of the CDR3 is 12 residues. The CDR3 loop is CASSPDQETQYF. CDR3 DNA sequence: TGTGCCAGCTCACCAGACCAAGAGACCCAGTACTTC.

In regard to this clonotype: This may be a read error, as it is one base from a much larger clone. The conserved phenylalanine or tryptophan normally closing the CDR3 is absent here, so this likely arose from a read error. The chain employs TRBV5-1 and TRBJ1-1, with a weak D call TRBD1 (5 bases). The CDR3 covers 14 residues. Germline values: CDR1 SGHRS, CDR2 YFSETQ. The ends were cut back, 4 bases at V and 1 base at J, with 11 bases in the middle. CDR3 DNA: TGCGCCAGCAGCCACTCGAGGGGGAACACTGAAGCTTTCTCT. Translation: CASSHSRGNTEAFS.

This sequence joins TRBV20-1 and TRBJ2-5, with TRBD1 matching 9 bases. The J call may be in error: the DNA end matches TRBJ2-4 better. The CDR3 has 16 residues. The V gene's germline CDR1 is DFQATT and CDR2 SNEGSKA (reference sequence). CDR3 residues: CSARATWGTGKNIQYF. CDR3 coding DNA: TGCAGTGCTAGAGCAACTTGGGGGACAGGGAAAAACATTCAGTACTTC.

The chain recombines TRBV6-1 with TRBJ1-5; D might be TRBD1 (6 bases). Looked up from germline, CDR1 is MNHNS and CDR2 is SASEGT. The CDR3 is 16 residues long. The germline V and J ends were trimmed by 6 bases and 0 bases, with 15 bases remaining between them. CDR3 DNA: TGTGCCAGCAGAGGCCGAGACAGGTTTAGCAATCAGCCCCAGCATTTT. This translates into CASRGRDRFSNQPQHF.

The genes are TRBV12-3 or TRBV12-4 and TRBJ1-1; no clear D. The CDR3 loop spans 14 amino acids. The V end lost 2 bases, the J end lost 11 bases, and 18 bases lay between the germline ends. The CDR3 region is CASSLREEYVRAFF. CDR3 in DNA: TGTGCCAGCAGTTTACGGGAGGAATACGTGCGGGCTTTCTTT.

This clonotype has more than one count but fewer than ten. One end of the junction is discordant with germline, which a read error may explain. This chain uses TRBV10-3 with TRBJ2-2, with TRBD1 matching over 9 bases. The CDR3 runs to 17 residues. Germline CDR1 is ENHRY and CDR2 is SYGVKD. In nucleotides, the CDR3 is TGTGCCAGCAGTGAGCCAGGGACAGGGAAGAACACCGGGGAGCTGTTTTTT. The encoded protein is CASSEPGTGKNTGELFF.

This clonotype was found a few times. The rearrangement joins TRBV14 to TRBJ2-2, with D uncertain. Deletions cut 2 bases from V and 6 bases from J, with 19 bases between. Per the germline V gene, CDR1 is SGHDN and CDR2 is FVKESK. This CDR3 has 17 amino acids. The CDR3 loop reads CASSQYVGFTTSGELFF. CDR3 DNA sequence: TGTGCCAGCAGCCAATACGTGGGGTTCACCACGTCCGGGGAGCTGTTTTTT.

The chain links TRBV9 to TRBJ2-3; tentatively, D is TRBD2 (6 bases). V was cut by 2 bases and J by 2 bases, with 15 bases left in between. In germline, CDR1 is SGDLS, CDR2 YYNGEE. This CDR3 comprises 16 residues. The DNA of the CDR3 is TGTGCCAGCAGCGTGCCGATAAGCGGGTACACAGATACGCAGTATTTT. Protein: CASSVPISGYTDTQYF. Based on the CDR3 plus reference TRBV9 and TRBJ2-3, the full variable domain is DSGVTQTPKHLITATGQRVTLRCSPRSGDLSVYWYQQSLDQGLQFLIQYYNGEERAKGNILERFSAQQFPDLHSELNLSSLELGDSALYFCASSVPISGYTDTQYFGPGTRLTVL.

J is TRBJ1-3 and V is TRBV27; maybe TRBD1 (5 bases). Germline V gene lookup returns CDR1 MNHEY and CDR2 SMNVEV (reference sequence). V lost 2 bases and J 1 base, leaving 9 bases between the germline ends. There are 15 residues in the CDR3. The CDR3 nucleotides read TGTGCCAGCAGTTTAGGGGCAGCTTCTGGAAACACCATATATTTT. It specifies CASSLGAASGNTIYF.

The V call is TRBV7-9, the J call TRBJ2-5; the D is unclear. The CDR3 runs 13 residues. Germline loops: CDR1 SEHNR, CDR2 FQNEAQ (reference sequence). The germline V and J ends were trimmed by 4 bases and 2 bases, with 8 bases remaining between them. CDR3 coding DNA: TGTGCCAGCAGCTCTGTCAGGCAAGAGACCCAGTACTTC. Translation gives CASSSVRQETQYF.

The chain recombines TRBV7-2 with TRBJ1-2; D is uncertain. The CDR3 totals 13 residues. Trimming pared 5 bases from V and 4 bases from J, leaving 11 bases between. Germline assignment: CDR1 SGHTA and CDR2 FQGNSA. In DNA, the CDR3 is TGTGCCAGCAGCCCCAAGATATTCTATGGCTACACCTTC. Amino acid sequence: CASSPKIFYGYTF.

CDR3 nucleotide sequence: TGCAGTGCTAGCCCTAGCGGGAGGGATACGCAGTATTTT. Its protein is CSASPSGRDTQYF. The V gene is TRBV20-1, the J gene TRBJ2-3; 11 nucleotides agree with TRBD2. From germline, CDR1 is DFQATT and CDR2 SNEGSKA (reference sequence). V shed 3 bases and J 6 bases; nucleotides not matched to a gene: 2. This CDR3 has 13 amino acids.

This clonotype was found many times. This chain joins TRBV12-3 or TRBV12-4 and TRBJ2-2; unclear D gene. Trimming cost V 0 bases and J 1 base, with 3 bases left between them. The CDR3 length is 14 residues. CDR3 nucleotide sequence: TGTGCCAGCAGTTTAGCGCAGAACACCGGGGAGCTGTTTTTT. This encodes CASSLAQNTGELFF.

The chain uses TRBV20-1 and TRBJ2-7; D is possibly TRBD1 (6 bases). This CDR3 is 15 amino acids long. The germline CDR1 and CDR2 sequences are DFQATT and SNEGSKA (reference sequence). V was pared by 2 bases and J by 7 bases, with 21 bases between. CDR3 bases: TGCAGTGCTAGAACCCTTTCAGACAGGACGCGGGAGCAGTACTTC. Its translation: CSARTLSDRTREQYF.

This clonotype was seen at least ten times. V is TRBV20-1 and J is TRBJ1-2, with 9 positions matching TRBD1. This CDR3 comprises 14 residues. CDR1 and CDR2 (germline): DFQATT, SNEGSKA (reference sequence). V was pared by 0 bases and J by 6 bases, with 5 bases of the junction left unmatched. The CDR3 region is CSARDGQGTHGYTF. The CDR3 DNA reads TGCAGTGCTAGAGACGGACAGGGGACCCATGGCTACACCTTC.

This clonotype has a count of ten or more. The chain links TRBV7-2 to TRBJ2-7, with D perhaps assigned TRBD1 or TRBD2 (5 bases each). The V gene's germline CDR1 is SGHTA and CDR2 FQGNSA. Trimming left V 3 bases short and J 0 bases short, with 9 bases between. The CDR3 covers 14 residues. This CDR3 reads CASSLGVSSYEQYF. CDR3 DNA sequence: TGTGCCAGCAGCTTGGGGGTTAGCTCCTACGAGCAGTACTTC.

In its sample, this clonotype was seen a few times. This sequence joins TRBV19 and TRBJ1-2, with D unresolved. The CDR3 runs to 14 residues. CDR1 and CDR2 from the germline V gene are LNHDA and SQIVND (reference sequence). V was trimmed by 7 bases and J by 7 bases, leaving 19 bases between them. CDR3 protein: CASKTPAATGGYTF. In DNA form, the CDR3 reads TGTGCCAGTAAAACCCCAGCGGCCACGGGTGGCTACACCTTC.

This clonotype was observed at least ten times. The CDR3 region is CASSLGQGGGNTIYF. The CDR3 nucleotides are TGTGCCAGCAGCTTAGGACAGGGGGGCGGAAACACCATATATTTT. The V gene is TRBV7-2, the J gene TRBJ1-3; 9 nucleotides line up with TRBD1. The trim removed 1 base at V and 4 bases at J, leaving 2 bases unmatched. The CDR3 loop spans 15 amino acids. CDR1 is SGHTA, CDR2 FQGNSA, per germline.

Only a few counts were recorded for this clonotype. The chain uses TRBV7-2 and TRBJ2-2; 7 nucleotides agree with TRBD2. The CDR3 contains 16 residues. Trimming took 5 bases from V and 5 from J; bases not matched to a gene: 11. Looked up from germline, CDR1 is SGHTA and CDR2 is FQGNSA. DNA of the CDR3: TGTGCCAGCAGCGTGCGGCTAGCGGATGGAACCGGGGAGCTGTTTTTT. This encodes CASSVRLADGTGELFF.

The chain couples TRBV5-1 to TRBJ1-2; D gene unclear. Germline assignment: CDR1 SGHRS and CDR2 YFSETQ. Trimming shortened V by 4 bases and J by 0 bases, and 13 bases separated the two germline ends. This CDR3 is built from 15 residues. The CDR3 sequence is CASSQDSTANYGYTF. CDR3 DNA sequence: TGCGCCAGCAGCCAAGATTCAACAGCTAACTATGGCTACACCTTC.

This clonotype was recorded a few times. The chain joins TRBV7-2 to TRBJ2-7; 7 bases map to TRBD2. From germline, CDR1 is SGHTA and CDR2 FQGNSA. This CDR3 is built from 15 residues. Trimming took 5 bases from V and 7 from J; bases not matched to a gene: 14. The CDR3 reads CASSPGRARRNEQYF. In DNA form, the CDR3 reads TGTGCCAGCAGCCCGGGGAGGGCCAGGAGGAATGAGCAGTACTTC. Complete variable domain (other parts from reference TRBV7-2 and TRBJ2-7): GAGVSQSPSNKVTEKGKDVELRCDPISGHTALYWYRQSLGQGLEFLIYFQGNSAPDKSGLPSDRFSAERTGGSVSTLTIQRTQQEDSAVYLCASSPGRARRNEQYFGPGTRLTVT.

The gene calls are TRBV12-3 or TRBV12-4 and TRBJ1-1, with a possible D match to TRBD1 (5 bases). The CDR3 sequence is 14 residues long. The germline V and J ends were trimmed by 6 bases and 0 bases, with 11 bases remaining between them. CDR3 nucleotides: TGTGCCAGCAGGTGGGACCGACTGAACACTGAAGCTTTCTTT. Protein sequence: CASRWDRLNTEAFF.

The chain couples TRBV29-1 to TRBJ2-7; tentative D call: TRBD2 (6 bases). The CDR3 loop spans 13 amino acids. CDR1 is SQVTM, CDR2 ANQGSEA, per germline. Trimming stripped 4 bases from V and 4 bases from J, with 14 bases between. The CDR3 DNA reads TGCAGCGTTGGGGGTGGGGGGAGATACGAGCAGTACTTC. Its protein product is CSVGGGGRYEQYF.

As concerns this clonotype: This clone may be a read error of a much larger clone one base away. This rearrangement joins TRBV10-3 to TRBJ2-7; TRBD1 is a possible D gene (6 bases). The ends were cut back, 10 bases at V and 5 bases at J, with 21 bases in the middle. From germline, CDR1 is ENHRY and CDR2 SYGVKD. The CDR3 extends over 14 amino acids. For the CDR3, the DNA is TGTGCCACCATGGACAGTGTCTTCGCGCACGAGCAGTACTTC. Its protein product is CATMDSVFAHEQYF.

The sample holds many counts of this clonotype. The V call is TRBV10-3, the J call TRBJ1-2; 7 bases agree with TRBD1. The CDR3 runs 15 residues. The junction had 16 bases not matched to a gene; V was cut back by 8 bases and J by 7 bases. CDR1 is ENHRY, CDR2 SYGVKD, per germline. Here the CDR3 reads CAIEDQQGIFGGYTF. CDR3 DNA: TGTGCCATCGAGGACCAACAGGGGATCTTCGGTGGCTACACCTTC.

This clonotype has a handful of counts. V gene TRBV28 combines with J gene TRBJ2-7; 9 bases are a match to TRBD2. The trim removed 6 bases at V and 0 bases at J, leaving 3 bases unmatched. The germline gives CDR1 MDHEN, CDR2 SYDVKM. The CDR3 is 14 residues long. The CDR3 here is CASRNSGSSYEQYF. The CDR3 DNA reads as TGTGCCAGCAGGAATAGCGGGAGCTCCTACGAGCAGTACTTC.

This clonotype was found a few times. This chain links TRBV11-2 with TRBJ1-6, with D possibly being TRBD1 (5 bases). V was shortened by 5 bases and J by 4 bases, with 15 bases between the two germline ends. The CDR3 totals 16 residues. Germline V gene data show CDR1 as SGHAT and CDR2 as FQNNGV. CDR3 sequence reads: CASSGSARDYNSPLHF. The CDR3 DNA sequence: TGTGCCAGCAGCGGATCCGCCAGGGATTATAATTCACCCCTCCACTTT.

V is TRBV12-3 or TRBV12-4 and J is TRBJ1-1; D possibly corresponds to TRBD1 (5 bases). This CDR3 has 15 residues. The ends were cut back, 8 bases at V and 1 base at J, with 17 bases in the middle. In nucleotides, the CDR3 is TGTGCCAGCTCACCGAGCCGTGGGGCGAACACTGAAGCTTTCTTT. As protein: CASSPSRGANTEAFF.